The next 25 T cell receptor beta chains were all read from a single sample in a study of regulatory T cells in long-lasting Graves disease. HTBI primers from iRepertoire and Arm-PCR of CDR3 regions yielded the TCR beta libraries. TCRdb itself ran the multiplex PCR reads through MiXCR, one entry per CDR3 protein. This sample has 450,000 to 600,000 distinct CDR3 sequences, with 15% to 20% found just once. The time point was: newly diagnosed GD, antithyroid drugs for less than 3 months. Generation of the TCR library employed RNA extracted from PBMCs. The same data also contributed to another study, on T cells in Graves' hyperthyroidism and ophthalmopathy.

The starting material was peripheral blood mononuclear cells (PBMCs), obtained at new diagnosis, from a patient treated with antithyroid drugs. These receptor sequences come from a man aged 40-55 years with Graves disease.

A few counts support this clonotype. A read error is possible here, since a much larger clone lies one base away. The chain uses TRBV24-1 and TRBJ2-1; 9 bases map to TRBD2. In germline, CDR1 is KGHDR, CDR2 SFDVKD. Trimming cost V 9 bases and J 12 bases; bases outside gene matches: 20. The CDR3 runs 16 residues. The CDR3 is CATEAKRGDLDGVQFF. The CDR3 nucleotides read TGTGCCACCGAAGCGAAGCGGGGGGACCTTGATGGGGTGCAGTTCTTC.

In DNA form, the CDR3 reads TGTGCCAGCAGTGAAATTGAGACCCAGTACTTC. This sequence encodes CASSEIETQYF. The V and J genes are TRBV6-2 or TRBV6-3 and TRBJ2-5; no firm D call. The CDR3 runs to 11 residues. Trimming shortened V by 5 bases and J by 5 bases, and 6 bases separated the two germline ends. The V gene's germline CDR1 is MNHEY and CDR2 SVGEGT.

This clonotype was recorded a few times. The chain combines TRBV10-3 with TRBJ2-7, with 7 bases aligning to TRBD2. CDR1 and CDR2 (germline): ENHRY, SYGVKD. The CDR3 runs to 14 residues. Trimming removed 6 bases from V and 2 bases from J; junction bases left unmatched: 7. This CDR3 is CAISRAGRTYEQYF. CDR3 DNA sequence: TGTGCCATCAGCCGAGCGGGACGAACCTACGAGCAGTACTTC.

This clonotype occurred many times. The rearrangement joins TRBV28 to TRBJ2-7; D is ambiguous. Trimming shortened V by 6 bases and J by 2 bases, and 11 bases separated the two germline ends. The CDR3 is made up of 13 amino acids. Germline V gene lookup returns CDR1 MDHEN and CDR2 SYDVKM. CDR3 DNA: TGTGCCAGCAGCTCCGACGGAGCCTACGAGCAGTACTTC. Protein product: CASSSDGAYEQYF.

The rearrangement links TRBV6-1 to TRBJ1-1; no reliable D call. V shed 2 bases and J shed 4 bases, with 11 bases lying between them. Per germline, CDR1 MNHNS and CDR2 SASEGT. This CDR3 has 14 residues. CDR3 sequence: CASSELWGGTEAFF. Written as DNA, the CDR3 is TGTGCCAGCAGTGAACTATGGGGTGGCACTGAAGCTTTCTTT.

This clonotype was counted many times. V and J are TRBV5-1 and TRBJ2-7; TRBD1 is a possible D gene (6 bases). Trimming removed 4 bases at V and 3 bases at J, with 23 bases between. The CDR3 totals 17 residues. The germline V gene encodes CDR1 SGHRS and CDR2 YFSETQ. The CDR3 sequence: CASSPWKTGLGLYEQYF. In DNA form, the CDR3 reads TGCGCCAGCAGCCCGTGGAAGACAGGTCTGGGGCTCTACGAGCAGTACTTC.

In its sample, this clonotype was seen many times. This sequence joins TRBV20-1 and TRBJ2-1; TRBD2 matches at 11 bases. CDR3 length: 15 amino acids. V was pared by 6 bases and J by 2 bases, with 6 bases of the junction left unmatched. Germline CDR1 is DFQATT and CDR2 is SNEGSKA (reference sequence). The CDR3 is CSAIAGGRPYNEQFF. The CDR3 coding sequence is TGCAGTGCGATAGCGGGAGGGCGCCCCTACAATGAGCAGTTCTTC.

This rearrangement joins TRBV27 to TRBJ2-7, with 7 bases fitting TRBD1. CDR3 length: 13 amino acids. The trim removed 6 bases at V and 6 bases at J, leaving 8 bases unmatched. Germline V lookup: CDR1 MNHEY, CDR2 SMNVEV (reference sequence). DNA of the CDR3: TGTGCCAGCAGAGACAGGGCTAACTCCGAGCAGTACTTC. Translating it yields CASRDRANSEQYF.

This clonotype has a single count. J is TRBJ2-7 and V is TRBV4-1, with a possible D match to TRBD2 (6 bases). Deletions cut 0 bases from V and 4 bases from J, with 10 bases between. Germline CDR1 MGHRA, CDR2 YSYEKL. This CDR3 contains 14 residues. CDR3 in DNA: TGCGCCAGCAGCCAAGATTGGGGGAGGTACGAGCAGTACTTC. This gives the protein CASSQDWGRYEQYF.

About this clonotype: The junction does not match germline at one end; this may be a read error. This chain links TRBV3-1 with TRBJ2-1, with 8 nucleotides matching TRBD2. The germline CDR1 and CDR2 sequences are LGHDT and YNNKEL (reference sequence). The CDR3 is 19 amino acids. The DNA of the CDR3 is TGTGCCAGCAGCCAAGATATGACCAGCGGGAGCACGACGAGGAATGAGCTGTTCTTC. It specifies CASSQDMTSGSTTRNELFF.

This clonotype was picked up a small number of times. The gene calls are TRBV2 and TRBJ1-4; D unclear. Germline assignment: CDR1 SNHLY and CDR2 FYNNEI. Trimming took off 1 base at V and 0 bases at J, with 6 bases between the two ends. The CDR3 consists of 15 residues. The CDR3 bases are TGTGCCAGCAGTGAAGGCCAGGCAACTAATGAAAAACTGTTTTTT. Its translation is CASSEGQATNEKLFF.

This clonotype was counted a few times. The V and J genes are TRBV6-1 and TRBJ1-1, with TRBD1 as a possible D gene (5 bases). The V gene's germline CDR1 is MNHNS and CDR2 SASEGT. Trimming removed 7 bases from V and 6 bases from J, with 12 bases in between. The CDR3 covers 12 residues. CDR3 DNA sequence: TGTGCCAGCACTTTCGGGACCGCTGAAGCTTTCTTT. Protein: CASTFGTAEAFF.

This chain connects TRBV18 to TRBJ2-1; 8 bases map to TRBD1. Germline CDR1 is KGHSH and CDR2 is LQKENI. V lost 2 bases, J lost 3 bases, and 3 bases stayed unmatched. CDR3 size: 15 residues. CDR3 in DNA: TGTGCCAGCTCACCATATGGACAGGGCTACAATGAGCAGTTCTTC. It specifies CASSPYGQGYNEQFF.

This clonotype has ten or more counts. V usage is TRBV20-1 and J usage is TRBJ2-7; TRBD2 agrees at 10 bases. This CDR3 region has 13 residues. The V and J ends lost 6 bases and 7 bases, in that order; junction bases with no gene match: 9. Germline V lookup: CDR1 DFQATT, CDR2 SNEGSKA (reference sequence). This CDR3 reads CSAPLAGVGEQYF. DNA of the CDR3: TGCAGTGCGCCCCTAGCGGGAGTCGGGGAGCAGTACTTC.

This clonotype showed up many times. This chain connects TRBV15 to TRBJ2-1; TRBD2 aligns across 10 bases. The V gene end was trimmed by 3 bases and the J gene end by 7 bases; junction bases not matched to a gene: 9. Germline V gene data show CDR1 as LNHNV and CDR2 as YYDKDF (reference sequence). This CDR3 is 16 amino acids long. CDR3 protein: CATSRALAGVGNEQFF. CDR3 bases: TGTGCCACCAGCAGGGCCCTAGCGGGAGTAGGGAATGAGCAGTTCTTC.

V usage is TRBV6-6 and J usage is TRBJ2-3, with 7 bases that match TRBD2. Germline-derived CDR1 and CDR2 are MNHNY and SVGAGI (reference sequence). V lost 0 bases, J lost 2 bases, and 8 bases stayed unmatched. The CDR3 is 17 amino acids. As DNA, the CDR3 is TGTGCCAGCAGTTACTCGTGGGAGCGGGGCAACACAGATACGCAGTATTTT. Its translation is CASSYSWERGNTDTQYF.

Regarding this clonotype: This could be a read error, since a much larger clone is one nucleotide away. CDR3 sequence: CVSSLNRVSTKNIQYF. CDR3 DNA sequence: TGTGTCAGCAGTCTTAACAGGGTGTCAACCAAAAACATTCAGTACTTC. The chain carries TRBV12-3 or TRBV12-4 and TRBJ2-4; D may be TRBD1 (6 bases). This CDR3 is 16 amino acids long.

This clonotype was counted many times. This chain links TRBV2 with TRBJ2-7; D gene unclear. Germline CDR1 reads SNHLY; CDR2 reads FYNNEI. The V end lost 5 bases, the J end lost 2 bases, and 13 bases lay between the germline ends. This CDR3 region has 14 residues. The CDR3 DNA is TGTGCCAGCAGTCCCCTGTTAGGGACCTACGAGCAGTACTTC. Protein sequence: CASSPLLGTYEQYF. Drawing the rest from reference TRBV2 and TRBJ2-7, the complete variable domain is EPEVTQTPSHQVTQMGQEVILRCVPISNHLYFYWYRQILGQKVEFLVSFYNNEISEKSEIFDDQFSVERPDGSNFTLKIRSTKLEDSAMYFCASSPLLGTYEQYFGPGTRLTVT.

This clonotype has at least ten counts. The chain is built from TRBV29-1 and TRBJ1-3, with unresolved D. The CDR3 loop spans 14 amino acids. The germline gives CDR1 SQVTM, CDR2 ANQGSEA. The V end was cut by 2 bases, the J end by 0 bases, with 8 bases between. The CDR3 DNA reads TGCAGCGTTGAAAGCTACGACTCTGGAAACACCATATATTTT. It specifies CSVESYDSGNTIYF.

This clonotype came up many times. The chain employs TRBV27 and TRBJ2-7; no definite D call. With 3 bases removed from V and 0 bases from J, the gap between germline ends came to 6 bases. There are 13 residues in the CDR3. The germline V gene has CDR1 MNHEY and CDR2 SMNVEV (reference sequence). In DNA, the CDR3 is TGTGCCAGCAGTTTTCATAACTCCTACGAGCAGTACTTC. The encoded protein is CASSFHNSYEQYF.

The sample holds many counts of this clonotype. This chain connects TRBV30 to TRBJ2-2; the D gene is possibly TRBD2 (5 bases). Germline CDR1 reads GTSNPN; CDR2 reads SVGIG (reference sequence). This CDR3 comprises 14 residues. Trimming took 1 base from V and 6 from J, leaving 12 bases between them. The CDR3 sequence: CAWSAGNSAGELFF. In DNA, the CDR3 is TGTGCCTGGAGTGCCGGGAATTCCGCCGGGGAGCTGTTTTTT.

The genes are TRBV7-6 and TRBJ2-7, with D perhaps matching TRBD1 or TRBD2 (5 bases each). This CDR3 contains 13 residues. Per germline, CDR1 SGHVS and CDR2 FNYEAQ. Trimming took off 4 bases at V and 6 bases at J, with 13 bases between the two ends. The CDR3 coding sequence is TGTGCCAGCAGCTCTGGGACGCGGGTCGAGCAGTACTTC. Its translation: CASSSGTRVEQYF.

This clonotype has ten or more counts. The CDR3 DNA follows: TGTGCCAGCAGTAAACAGGGTGGGCCCTACGAGCAGTACTTC. This gives the protein CASSKQGGPYEQYF. J is TRBJ2-7 and V is TRBV27; perhaps TRBD1 as D (6 bases). The germline V and J ends were trimmed by 5 bases and 2 bases, with 13 bases remaining between them. Germline V gene sequence: CDR1 MNHEY, CDR2 SMNVEV (reference sequence). The CDR3 extends over 14 amino acids.

In its sample, this clonotype was seen many times. The V call is TRBV2, the J call TRBJ2-3, with TRBD2 matching over 14 bases. The germline gives CDR1 SNHLY, CDR2 FYNNEI. CDR3 length: 15 residues. V lost 4 bases to trimming and J lost 5 bases; unmatched junction nucleotides: 2. This CDR3 is CASSAGTSGRDTQYF. The CDR3 DNA sequence: TGTGCCAGCAGTGCCGGGACTAGCGGGAGAGATACGCAGTATTTT. The full variable domain, rest sourced from reference TRBV2 and TRBJ2-3, is EPEVTQTPSHQVTQMGQEVILRCVPISNHLYFYWYRQILGQKVEFLVSFYNNEISEKSEIFDDQFSVERPDGSNFTLKIRSTKLEDSAMYFCASSAGTSGRDTQYFGPGTRLTVL.

This clonotype was detected many times. This sequence joins TRBV6-1 and TRBJ1-2; the D is unclear. Germline V CDR1 and CDR2: MNHNS, SASEGT. This CDR3 region has 12 residues. The germline V and J ends were trimmed by 2 bases and 8 bases, with 9 bases remaining between them. CDR3: CASSEHPRGYTF. DNA of the CDR3: TGTGCCAGCAGTGAACACCCTAGGGGCTACACCTTC.